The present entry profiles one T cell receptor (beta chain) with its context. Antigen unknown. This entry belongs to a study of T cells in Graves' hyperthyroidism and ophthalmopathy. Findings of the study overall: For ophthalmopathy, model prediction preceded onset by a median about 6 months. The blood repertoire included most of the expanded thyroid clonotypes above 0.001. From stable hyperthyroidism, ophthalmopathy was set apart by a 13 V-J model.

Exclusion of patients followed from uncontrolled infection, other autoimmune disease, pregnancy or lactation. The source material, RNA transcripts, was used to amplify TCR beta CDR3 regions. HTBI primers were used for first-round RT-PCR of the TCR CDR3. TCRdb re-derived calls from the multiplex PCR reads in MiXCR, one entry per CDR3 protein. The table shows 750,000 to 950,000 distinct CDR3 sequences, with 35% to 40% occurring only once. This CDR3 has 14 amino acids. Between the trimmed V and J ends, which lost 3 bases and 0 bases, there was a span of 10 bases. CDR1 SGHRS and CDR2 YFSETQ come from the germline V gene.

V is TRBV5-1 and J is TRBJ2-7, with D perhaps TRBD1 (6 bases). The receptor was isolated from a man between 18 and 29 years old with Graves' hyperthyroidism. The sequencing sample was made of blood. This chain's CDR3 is CASSSDSDSYEQYF. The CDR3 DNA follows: TGCGCCAGCAGCTCGGACAGCGACTCCTACGAGCAGTACTTC.